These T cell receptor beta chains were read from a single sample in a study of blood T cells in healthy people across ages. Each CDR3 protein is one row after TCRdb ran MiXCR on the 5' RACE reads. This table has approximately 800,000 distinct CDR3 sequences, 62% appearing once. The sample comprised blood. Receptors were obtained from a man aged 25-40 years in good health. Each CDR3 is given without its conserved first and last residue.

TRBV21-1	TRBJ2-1	ASSPPPGQGYNEQF
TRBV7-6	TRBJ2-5	ASSPLPESTGETQY
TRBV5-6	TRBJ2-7	ASSPGLAGGHYEQY
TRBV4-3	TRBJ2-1	ASSQDRAGGDDEQF
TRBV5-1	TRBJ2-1	ASIPRPGSDEQF
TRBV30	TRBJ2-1	AWSEAVNEQF
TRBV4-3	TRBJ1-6	ASSQDRRVGKGGSPLH
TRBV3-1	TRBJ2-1	ASSQRTRNNEQF
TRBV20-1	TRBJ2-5	SARIRGIQETQY
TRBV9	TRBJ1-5	ASSVGGFGGQPQH
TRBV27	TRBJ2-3	ASSLFGGYDTDTQY
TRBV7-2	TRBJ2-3	ASSLRSKSTDTQY
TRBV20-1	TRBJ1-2	SASHRDDYGYT
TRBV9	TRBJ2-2	ASSMGLAGGPGDTGELF
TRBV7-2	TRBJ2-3	ASQFSVWGGQADTQY
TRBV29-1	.	SVVAGGHEQY
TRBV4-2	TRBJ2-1	ASSQTGTYNEQF
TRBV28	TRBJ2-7	ASSSWGGWSYEQY
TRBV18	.	ASAPSSLHEQY
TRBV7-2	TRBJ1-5	ASSPRPPAQPQH
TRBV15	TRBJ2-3	ATSREGAVDTQY
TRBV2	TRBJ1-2	ASSAGGNYGYT
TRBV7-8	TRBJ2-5	ASSLGTTKGTQY
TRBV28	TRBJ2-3	ASSLPRLAGESDTQY
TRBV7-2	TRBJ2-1	ASSLASTGNEQF
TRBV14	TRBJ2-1	ASSRVGGKQF
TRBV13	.	ASSLGGTLSYEQY
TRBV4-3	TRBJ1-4	ASSQRGGFRAEKLF
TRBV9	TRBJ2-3	ASSGSGYTDTQY
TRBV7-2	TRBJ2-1	ASSGRQGADEQF
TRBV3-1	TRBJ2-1	ASSQDLLAPNEQF
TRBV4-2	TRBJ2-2	ASSQVGRPNTGELF
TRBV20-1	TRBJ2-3	SAGTSGGLYTQY
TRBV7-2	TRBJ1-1	ASSSSRQVGTEAF
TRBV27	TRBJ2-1	ASSPYDYAIYNEQF
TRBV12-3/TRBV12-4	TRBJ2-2	ADRGEAELF
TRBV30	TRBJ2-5	AWSALVAGEETQY
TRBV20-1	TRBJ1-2	SAREDRGSYGYT
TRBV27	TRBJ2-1	ASSQRQSPYNEQF
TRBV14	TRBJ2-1	ASSPTFRQGAGNEQF